A single sample gave rise to the 6 T cell receptor beta chains below, sequenced in a study of T cells after yellow fever vaccination. TCRdb called the 5' RACE reads again in MiXCR, with one record for every CDR3 protein. The data show approximately 580,000 distinct CDR3 sequences, with about 15% seen just once and roughly 17% held by the top ten. The sequenced sample was PBMCs, obtained 5 days after the first yellow fever vaccination. These receptors were collected from a man between 18 and 35 years old who received the YFV17D yellow fever vaccine.

This clonotype has ten or more counts. The J gene is TRBJ2-5, the V gene TRBV4-2; D ambiguous. Looked up from germline, CDR1 is LGHNA and CDR2 is YNFKEQ. Trimming left V 2 bases short and J 5 bases short, with 12 bases between. The CDR3 length is 14 residues. DNA for the CDR3: TGTGCCAGCAGCCAACTCGGCAATAGGGAGACCCAGTACTTC. Translating it yields CASSQLGNRETQYF.

The sample holds a few counts of this clonotype. The chain has TRBV9 and TRBJ2-1; a weak D match, TRBD2 (6 bases). V lost 0 bases and J lost 5, with 12 bases in between. The CDR3 sequence is 15 residues long. Germline CDR1 is SGDLS and CDR2 is YYNGEE. CDR3 region: CASSVAGVGNNEQFF. CDR3 DNA: TGTGCCAGCAGCGTAGCGGGGGTAGGGAACAATGAGCAGTTCTTC.

The chain couples TRBV28 to TRBJ2-2, with D perhaps assigned TRBD1 or TRBD2 (5 bases each). V lost 9 bases and J 3 bases, leaving 23 bases between the germline ends. Germline CDR1 reads MDHEN; CDR2 reads SYDVKM. The CDR3 runs 17 residues. CDR3 coding DNA: TGTGCCAGTACTATCACGGGGACCCCACGAGACACCGGGGAGCTGTTTTTT. Protein: CASTITGTPRDTGELFF. Drawing the rest from reference TRBV28 and TRBJ2-2, the complete variable domain is DVKVTQSSRYLVKRTGEKVFLECVQDMDHENMFWYRQDPGLGLRLIYFSYDVKMKEKGDIPEGYSVSREKKERFSLILESASTNQTSMYLCASTITGTPRDTGELFFGEGSRLTVL.

The rearrangement links TRBV15 to TRBJ2-5, with D tentatively TRBD1 (5 bases). V lost 0 bases to trimming and J lost 5 bases, with 19 bases between them. From germline, CDR1 is LNHNV and CDR2 YYDKDF (reference sequence). The CDR3 loop spans 17 amino acids. The CDR3 nucleotides read TGTGCCACCAGCAGAGATTTGCTTGGTTCAGGGTGGGAGACCCAGTACTTC. This sequence encodes CATSRDLLGSGWETQYF.

There are many counts of this clonotype. The rearrangement joins TRBV3-1 to TRBJ2-1, with 7 bases that match TRBD1. There are 12 residues in the CDR3. V was clipped by 6 bases and J by 10 bases; unmatched bases: 6. Germline CDR1 and CDR2: LGHDT and YNNKEL (reference sequence). Here the CDR3 reads CASSFDRVEQFF. CDR3 nucleotide sequence: TGTGCCAGCAGTTTCGACAGGGTCGAGCAGTTCTTC.

The chain carries TRBV25-1 and TRBJ1-1, with 10 bases fitting TRBD1. V dropped 2 bases and J dropped 4; count of bases not matched to a gene: 7. CDR3 size: 16 residues. Germline loops: CDR1 MGHDK, CDR2 SYGVNS. The CDR3 DNA sequence: TGTGCCAGCAGTGAAACGACAGGGGGCTCGGTCACTGAAGCTTTCTTT. Protein: CASSETTGGSVTEAFF.